These 26 T cell receptor beta chains came from one sample sequenced in a study of a mutant IDH1 vaccine in newly diagnosed glioma. Which antigens these TCRs recognize remains unknown. As to time point: week 11, during vaccination. What each vaccine dose contained was 300 ug of mutant IDH1 20-mer peptide, accompanied by topical imiquimod. Assay used: immunoSEQ multiplex PCR; TCRdb lists only in-frame clones, some missing. The sample holds fewer than 30,000 clones; about 77% are singletons and the top ten take approximately 10%. The sample in question was PBMCs, obtained from a glioma patient whose treatment included an IDH1 peptide vaccine. The receptors here all came from a woman under 30 with glioma.

This sequence joins TRBV30 and TRBJ1-2, with 8 bases that match TRBD1. The CDR3 has 12 residues. Per germline, CDR1 GTSNPN and CDR2 SVGIG (reference sequence). V lost 6 bases, J lost 4 bases, and 4 bases stayed unmatched. The CDR3 bases are TGTGCCTGCCCAGGGGGCGGCTATGGCTACACCTTC. This encodes CACPGGGYGYTF.

The V and J genes are TRBV28 and TRBJ2-3, with a tentative D call TRBD1 (5 bases). The CDR3 contains 13 residues. CDR1 and CDR2 from the germline V gene are MDHEN and SYDVKM. With 7 bases removed from V and 2 bases from J, the gap between germline ends came to 10 bases. The CDR3 nucleotides read TGTGCCAGCACAACAGGTTACACAGATACGCAGTATTTT. This encodes CASTTGYTDTQYF.

A few counts support this clone. V and J are TRBV5-4 and TRBJ1-1, with 7 bases fitting TRBD1. With V trimmed by 1 base and J by 1 base, 4 bases remained unmatched. Looked up from germline, CDR1 is SGHNT and CDR2 is YYREEE (reference sequence). The CDR3 sequence is 15 residues long. CDR3 residues: CASSLRRGRNTEAFF. The DNA for the CDR3 is TGTGCCAGCAGCTTGCGTAGGGGGCGGAACACTGAAGCTTTCTTT.

The chain carries TRBV18 and TRBJ1-1, with D possibly TRBD1 on 5 matching bases. Deletions cut 2 bases from V and 1 base from J, with 14 bases between. The CDR3 has 16 amino acids. CDR1 is KGHSH and CDR2 is LQKENI in the germline V gene. CDR3 in amino acids: CASSPLENRRNTEAFF. The CDR3 coding sequence is TGTGCCAGCTCACCATTGGAAAACAGGCGGAACACTGAAGCTTTCTTT.

This chain joins TRBV7-9 and TRBJ1-5, with TRBD1 as a possible D gene (6 bases). V gave up 5 bases and J gave up 5 bases, with 16 bases separating them. CDR3 length equals 15 residues. The germline V gene encodes CDR1 SEHNR and CDR2 FQNEAQ (reference sequence). The CDR3: CASSHTGQQDQPQHF. CDR3 coding DNA: TGTGCCAGCAGCCATACCGGACAGCAAGATCAGCCCCAGCATTTT.

This sequence joins TRBV29-1 and TRBJ2-7; 14 bases match TRBD2. Germline V gives CDR1 SQVTM, CDR2 ANQGSEA. The CDR3 is 17 residues long. Unmatched junction bases numbered 6, after V lost 1 base and J lost 1 base. The CDR3 region has the DNA TGCAGCGTTGAAGTGGGACTAGCGGGAGTAAAGTCCTACGAGCAGTACTTC. It is translated as CSVEVGLAGVKSYEQYF.

V is TRBV19 and J is TRBJ1-5; possible D gene TRBD1, 6 bases. This CDR3 has 19 amino acids. V dropped 6 bases and J dropped 0 bases, with 24 bases sitting between them. Germline CDR1 is LNHDA and CDR2 is SQIVND (reference sequence). The CDR3 is CASSHTTGTQQYSNQPQHF. CDR3 coding DNA: TGTGCCAGTAGCCATACGACCGGGACACAGCAATATAGCAATCAGCCCCAGCATTTT.

The genes are TRBV5-1 and TRBJ1-4, with 7 bases lining up with TRBD1. This CDR3 contains 15 residues. Trimming cost V 6 bases and J 6 bases; bases outside gene matches: 11. Germline assignment: CDR1 SGHRS and CDR2 YFSETQ. CDR3 in DNA: TGCGCCAGCAACACGAGGGGCAGGGGGGATGAAAAACTGTTTTTT. This encodes CASNTRGRGDEKLFF.

This chain links TRBV4-3 with TRBJ1-4; 9 nucleotides align to TRBD1. Germline V gene data show CDR1 as LGHNA and CDR2 as YSLEER. J lost 2 bases, V lost 4 bases, and 11 bases had no gene match. This CDR3 has 18 residues. CDR3 protein: CASSPGRGTGTTNEKLFF. In DNA, the CDR3 is TGCGCCAGCAGCCCAGGAAGGGGGACAGGGACGACTAATGAAAAACTGTTTTTT.

This sequence joins TRBV10-3 and TRBJ2-5, with D tentatively TRBD1 (6 bases). CDR3 length equals 13 residues. CDR1 and CDR2 (germline): ENHRY, SYGVKD. V lost 4 bases and J lost 0, with 6 bases in between. CDR3 protein: CAISGTDQETQYF. The CDR3 DNA sequence: TGTGCCATCAGTGGGACAGACCAAGAGACCCAGTACTTC.

A word on this clone: The same CDR3 arises from other DNA sequences in this sample as well. The rearrangement uses TRBV7-2 and TRBJ1-5, with no clear D. V lost 1 base and J lost 0, with 7 bases in between. The CDR3 runs to 15 residues. Looked up from germline, CDR1 is SGHTA and CDR2 is FQGNSA. The CDR3 coding sequence is TGTGCCAGCAGCTTAGTGCCGAATAGCAATCAGCCCCAGCATTTT. Protein product: CASSLVPNSNQPQHF.

The table lists this clone with a count of one. V and J are TRBV30 and TRBJ2-7, with a tentative D call TRBD1 (7 bases). The V gene's germline CDR1 is GTSNPN and CDR2 SVGIG (reference sequence). V was cut by 2 bases and J by 4 bases, with 12 bases left in between. The CDR3 has 13 residues. CDR3: CAWSTQGRYEQYF. The CDR3 nucleotides are TGTGCCTGGAGTACACAGGGGAGGTACGAGCAGTACTTC.

The chain has TRBV11-3 and TRBJ2-6; D remains ambiguous. The CDR3 consists of 13 residues. Germline-derived CDR1 and CDR2 are SGHNT and YENEEA. Trimming left V 4 bases short and J 2 bases short, with 3 bases between. The CDR3 here is CASSYPGANVLTF. For the CDR3, the DNA is TGTGCCAGCAGCTATCCTGGGGCCAACGTCCTGACTTTC. Looking up the rest from reference TRBV11-3 and TRBJ2-6 gives the full variable domain: EAGVVQSPRYKIIEKKQPVAFWCNPISGHNTLYWYLQNLGQGPELLIRYENEEAVDDSQLPKDRFSAERLKGVDSTLKIQPAELGDSAVYLCASSYPGANVLTFGAGSRLTVL.

There are a few counts of this clone. V gene TRBV6-5 combines with J gene TRBJ1-1; TRBD1 is a possible D gene (5 bases). In germline, CDR1 is MNHEY, CDR2 SVGAGI. V was shortened by 6 bases and J by 1 base, with 15 bases between the two germline ends. There are 15 residues in the CDR3. The CDR3 DNA is TGTGCCAGCAGATCCCCCCGACAGAAGAACACTGAAGCTTTCTTT. The encoded protein is CASRSPRQKNTEAFF.

The chain has TRBV5-1 and TRBJ1-4; D may be TRBD1 (5 bases). Germline assignment: CDR1 SGHRS and CDR2 YFSETQ. Trimming took off 4 bases at V and 8 bases at J, with 18 bases between the two ends. This CDR3 spans 15 amino acids. The CDR3 loop is CASSPEVGKGEKLFF. The CDR3 DNA is TGCGCCAGCAGCCCAGAGGTGGGGAAGGGGGAAAAACTGTTTTTT.

The chain is built from TRBV4-3 and TRBJ2-1, with TRBD2 matching over 13 bases. Looked up from germline, CDR1 is LGHNA and CDR2 is YSLEER. The CDR3 is 19 amino acids. J lost 8 bases, V lost 4 bases, and 17 bases had no gene match. CDR3 amino acids: CASSPSTNMGTSGTHEQFF. In DNA, the CDR3 is TGCGCCAGCAGCCCCTCGACGAATATGGGGACTAGCGGGACTCATGAGCAGTTCTTC.

The chain employs TRBV10-3 and TRBJ2-3, with 7 bases identical to TRBD1. The CDR3 runs 16 residues. Trimming cost V 6 bases and J 2 bases; bases outside gene matches: 11. CDR1 and CDR2 from the germline V gene are ENHRY and SYGVKD. The CDR3 DNA follows: TGTGCCATCAGGGACCGGGACAGCATGTCCACAGATACGCAGTATTTT. Protein sequence: CAIRDRDSMSTDTQYF.

The rearrangement joins TRBV6-5 to TRBJ1-5; D ambiguous. Germline assignment: CDR1 MNHEY and CDR2 SVGAGI. Trimming left V 6 bases short and J 6 bases short, with 9 bases between. CDR3 length: 12 residues. CDR3 sequence reads: CASSPIGQPQHF. CDR3 DNA sequence: TGTGCCAGCAGCCCTATCGGTCAGCCCCAGCATTTT.

This chain uses TRBV2 with TRBJ2-5; D perhaps matches TRBD1 (6 bases). Germline assignment: CDR1 SNHLY and CDR2 FYNNEI. Between the trimmed V and J ends, which lost 7 bases and 4 bases, there was a span of 7 bases. The CDR3 sequence is 11 residues long. The CDR3 DNA reads as TGTGCCAGCAAGGGGGTAGAGACCCAGTACTTC. As protein: CASKGVETQYF.

The CDR3 loop is CASSRSGRLNEQFF. The CDR3 DNA is TGTGCCAGCAGCCGTAGCGGGAGACTAAATGAGCAGTTCTTC. The genes are TRBV9 and TRBJ2-1; 9 bases fit TRBD2. The CDR3 is 14 amino acids. Unmatched junction bases numbered 6, after V lost 4 bases and J lost 7 bases. Germline CDR1 reads SGDLS; CDR2 reads YYNGEE.

The rearrangement links TRBV2 to TRBJ1-1, with a tentative D call TRBD1 (5 bases). CDR1 is SNHLY, CDR2 FYNNEI, per germline. Deletions cut 7 bases from V and 5 bases from J, with 23 bases between. This CDR3 has 16 residues. The CDR3 DNA follows: TGTGCCAGCACCCGGGGGTGGTCACTTCGGGATACTGAAGCTTTCTTT. It yields the protein CASTRGWSLRDTEAFF.

J is TRBJ1-5 and V is TRBV7-8; 7 bases agree with TRBD1. After removal of 2 bases from V and 0 bases from J, the junction contained 10 bases not matched to a gene. CDR1 and CDR2 (germline): SGHVS, FQNEAQ. This CDR3 has 18 amino acids. CDR3 nucleotide sequence: TGTGCCAGCAGCTTACTCGTCGGGGACAGTCTTAGCAATCAGCCCCAGCATTTT. Amino acids: CASSLLVGDSLSNQPQHF.

This rearrangement joins TRBV4-1 to TRBJ2-2, with 11 bases matching TRBD2. Germline V gives CDR1 MGHRA, CDR2 YSYEKL. The length of the CDR3 is 17 residues. With V trimmed by 1 base and J by 0 bases, 1 base remained unmatched. The CDR3 DNA follows: TGCGCCAGCAGCCAAGGACTAGCGGGGCCGAACACCGGGGAGCTGTTTTTT. Protein: CASSQGLAGPNTGELFF.

The chain recombines TRBV29-1 with TRBJ2-1, with D possibly matching TRBD1 (5 bases). CDR3 size: 15 residues. The germline gives CDR1 SQVTM, CDR2 ANQGSEA. Trimming stripped 8 bases from V and 0 bases from J, with 17 bases between. The CDR3 bases are TGCAGCATGACAGATACATCGCACTCCTACAATGAGCAGTTCTTC. Protein: CSMTDTSHSYNEQFF.

The V call is TRBV27, the J call TRBJ2-5; D is uncertain. The V end lost 3 bases, the J end lost 1 base, and 9 bases lay between the germline ends. The germline gives CDR1 MNHEY, CDR2 SMNVEV (reference sequence). The CDR3 loop spans 14 amino acids. The CDR3 region has the DNA TGTGCCAGCAGTTTGGGGAATCCCCAAGAGACCCAGTACTTC. This encodes CASSLGNPQETQYF.

CDR3 amino acids: CASSRGLEYNEQFF. CDR3 bases: TGCGCCAGCAGCCGGGGACTAGAGTACAATGAGCAGTTCTTC. V and J are TRBV5-1 and TRBJ2-1, with 8 bases identical to TRBD2. From germline, CDR1 is SGHRS and CDR2 YFSETQ. CDR3 length: 14 amino acids. J gave up 4 bases and V 4 bases, and 4 bases lay outside the gene matches.